This is a list of T cell receptor beta chains from one sample in a study of blood T cell repertoires in COVID-19. The method was immunoSEQ multiplex PCR; TCRdb's version includes in-frame clones alone and lacks a portion of them. Of over 200,000 clones detected, roughly 80% appear once; the ten largest clones hold approximately 5.3%. The sample was peripheral blood. These receptors originate from a human donor in a cohort sampled during active COVID-19. Both conserved end residues are part of each CDR3. D genes are given only for firm matches. The listing skips clone size in some rows; elsewhere it reads once, few, many or a size class.

d_call	clone_size	v_call	j_call	cdr3_nt	cdr3_aa
-	-	TRBV11-2	TRBJ1-2	TGTGCCAGCAGCCAAGACAGTTCCGACTATGGCTACACCTTC	CASSQDSSDYGYTF
-	-	TRBV27	TRBJ1-1	TGTGCCAGCAGTCAACTCGGGAACACTGAAGCTTTCTTT	CASSQLGNTEAFF
-	-	TRBV6-2/TRBV6-3	TRBJ1-5	TGTGCCAGCAGTCGAGGACAGATCAATCAGCCCCAGCATTTT	CASSRGQINQPQHF
-	once	TRBV9	TRBJ1-2	TGTGCCAGCAGCCTCCTTAGGGACACGGGTGAGGGCTACACCTTC	CASSLLRDTGEGYTF
TRBD1	-	TRBV7-8	TRBJ2-1	TGTGCCAGCAGCCGGGACAGGGGCAATGAGCAGTTCTTC	CASSRDRGNEQFF
-	-	TRBV6-2/TRBV6-3	TRBJ2-7	TGTGCCAGCAGTTACTCGCCGGCAGGGGCCTACGAGCAGTACTTC	CASSYSPAGAYEQYF
TRBD2	-	TRBV7-9	TRBJ2-5	TGTGCCAGCAGCCTGGGACTAGCGGGAGGAGAGACCCAGTACTTC	CASSLGLAGGETQYF
-	-	TRBV6-5	TRBJ1-2	TGTGCCAGCAGTTACTTAGGAGGGCGAGGAGGCTACACCTTC	CASSYLGGRGGYTF
TRBD1	few	TRBV5-6	TRBJ2-7	TGTGCCAGCAGCCCAGGGACAGGGGTTTCCTACGAGCAGTACTTC	CASSPGTGVSYEQYF
-	-	TRBV6-2/TRBV6-3	TRBJ1-3	TGTGCCAGCAGTTATCGGAGGTTGAGCTCTGGAAACACCATATATTTT	CASSYRRLSSGNTIYF
-	-	TRBV23-1	TRBJ2-7	TGCGCCAGCAGTCAAATGCCCGGACCGGAGGAACCCTACGAGCAGTACTTC	CASSQMPGPEEPYEQYF
-	-	TRBV5-1	TRBJ1-2	TGCGCCAGCAGCTTGGGACAGCCGAACTATGGCTACACCTTC	CASSLGQPNYGYTF
TRBD1	-	TRBV10-3	TRBJ2-7	TGTGCCATCAGTGATACTGAAGGGGGCAGGAGCTCCTACGAGCAGTACTTC	CAISDTEGGRSSYEQYF
TRBD1	-	TRBV4-1	TRBJ1-4	TGCGCCAGCAGCCATGCGGACAGGGTCGAAAAACTGTTTTTT	CASSHADRVEKLFF
TRBD2	-	TRBV24-1	TRBJ2-7	TGTGCCCTCCGACCTAGCGGGTGGCTCTCCTACGAGCAGTACTTC	CALRPSGWLSYEQYF
-	-	TRBV6-5	TRBJ1-1	TGTGCCAGCAGCCCGGGCAGGGTGAACACTGAAGCTTTCTTT	CASSPGRVNTEAFF
TRBD1	-	TRBV29-1	TRBJ2-2	TGCAGCGTGGACAGGGGGGACACCGGGGAGCTGTTTTTT	CSVDRGDTGELFF
TRBD1	-	TRBV2	TRBJ1-5	TGTGCCAGCAGTGAGGGACAGAGTAGCAATCAGCCCCAGCATTTT	CASSEGQSSNQPQHF
TRBD1	-	TRBV2	TRBJ1-4	TGTGCCAGCAGGGGACAGCCGGGGGGGGATCGTCTGTTTTTT	CASRGQPGGDRLFF
TRBD2	-	TRBV27	TRBJ2-1	TGTGCCAGCAGCCCCCCCAGCGGGAGCTTGGACAATGAGCAGTTCTTC	CASSPPSGSLDNEQFF
TRBD1	-	TRBV7-2	TRBJ1-2	TGTGCCAGCAGCTCCAGGAGCTATACCCGGGACAGGGGGCTCTACACCTTC	CASSSRSYTRDRGLYTF
TRBD1	-	TRBV10-3	TRBJ2-5	TGTGCCATCAGTGATCCCGGGACAGGGGGCGGAGAGACCCAGTACTTC	CAISDPGTGGGETQYF
-	-	TRBV5-6	TRBJ2-7	TGTGCCAGCAGCTTACAGGGATTTAACGAGCAGTACTTC	CASSLQGFNEQYF
TRBD1	-	TRBV27	TRBJ2-7	TGTGCCAGCAGAATTGATGGCCAGGGGGTCGCCTACGAGCAGTACTTC	CASRIDGQGVAYEQYF
-	-	TRBV15	TRBJ1-6	TGTGCCACCAGCAGGGGCTGGACCCCCGAGGGTTCACCCCTCCACTTT	CATSRGWTPEGSPLHF
TRBD2	-	TRBV5-4	TRBJ2-2	TGTGCCAGCAGCTCCTTTAGCGGGAGGCGGACCGGGGAGCTGTTTTTT	CASSSFSGRRTGELFF
TRBD1	-	TRBV9	TRBJ2-2	TGTGCCAGCAGCGTAGGACAGGGCTATACCGGGGAGCTGTTTTTT	CASSVGQGYTGELFF
TRBD1	-	TRBV5-5	TRBJ1-5	TGTGCCAGCAGTTTTGGACAGGGACAGGGTCAGCCCCAGCATTTT	CASSFGQGQGQPQHF
TRBD2	-	TRBV11-1	TRBJ2-7	TGTGCCAGCAGCACTGGGACTAGCGGGGACCGGGAGCAGTACTTC	CASSTGTSGDREQYF
-	-	TRBV7-2	TRBJ2-7	TGTGCCAGCAGCTCGCAGGGCTACGAGCAGTACTTC	CASSSQGYEQYF